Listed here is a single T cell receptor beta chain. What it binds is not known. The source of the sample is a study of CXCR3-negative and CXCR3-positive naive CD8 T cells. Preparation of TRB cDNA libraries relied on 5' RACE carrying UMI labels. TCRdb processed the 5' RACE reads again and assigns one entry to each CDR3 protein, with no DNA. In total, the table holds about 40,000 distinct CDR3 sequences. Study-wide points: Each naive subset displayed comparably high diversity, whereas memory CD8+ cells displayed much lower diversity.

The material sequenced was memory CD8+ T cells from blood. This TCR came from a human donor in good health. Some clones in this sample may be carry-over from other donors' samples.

CDR3 region: CSVDVKRTATYEQYF. The chain links TRBV29-1 to TRBJ2-7; TCRdb outputs TRBD1, but without DNA this stays unchecked. Germline V CDR1 and CDR2: SQVTM, ANQGSEA. The CDR3 spans 15 residues.